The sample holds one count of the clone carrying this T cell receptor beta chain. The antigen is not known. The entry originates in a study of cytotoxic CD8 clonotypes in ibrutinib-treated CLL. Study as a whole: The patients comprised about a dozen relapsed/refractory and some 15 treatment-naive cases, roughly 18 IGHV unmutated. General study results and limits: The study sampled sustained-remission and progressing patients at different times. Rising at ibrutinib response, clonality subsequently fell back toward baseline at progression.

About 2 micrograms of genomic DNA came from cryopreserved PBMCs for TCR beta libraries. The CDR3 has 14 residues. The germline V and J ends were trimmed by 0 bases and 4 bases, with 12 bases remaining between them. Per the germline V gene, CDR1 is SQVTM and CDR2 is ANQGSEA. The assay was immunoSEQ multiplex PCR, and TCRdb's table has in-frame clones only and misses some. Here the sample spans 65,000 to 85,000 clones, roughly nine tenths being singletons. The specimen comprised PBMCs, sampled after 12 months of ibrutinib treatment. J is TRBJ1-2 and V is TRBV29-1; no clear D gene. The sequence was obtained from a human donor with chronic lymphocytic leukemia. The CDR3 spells CSVEDVRGSYGYTF. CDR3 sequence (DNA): TGCAGCGTTGAAGACGTCCGTGGTTCCTATGGCTACACCTTC.